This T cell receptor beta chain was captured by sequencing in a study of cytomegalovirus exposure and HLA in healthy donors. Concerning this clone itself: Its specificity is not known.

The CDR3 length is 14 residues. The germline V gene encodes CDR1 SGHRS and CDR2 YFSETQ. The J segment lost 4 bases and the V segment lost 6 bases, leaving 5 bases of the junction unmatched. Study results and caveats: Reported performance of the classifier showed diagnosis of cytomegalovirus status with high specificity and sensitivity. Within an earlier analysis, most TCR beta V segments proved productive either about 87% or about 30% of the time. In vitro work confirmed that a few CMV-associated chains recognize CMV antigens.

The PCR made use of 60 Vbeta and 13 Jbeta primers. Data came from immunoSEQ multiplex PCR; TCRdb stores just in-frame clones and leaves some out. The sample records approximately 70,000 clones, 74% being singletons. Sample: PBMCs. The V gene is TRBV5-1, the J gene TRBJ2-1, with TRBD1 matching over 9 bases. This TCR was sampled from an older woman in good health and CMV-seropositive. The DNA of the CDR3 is TGCGCCAGCAAACCCGGGACAGGGTACAATGAGCAGTTCTTC. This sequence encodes CASKPGTGYNEQFF.